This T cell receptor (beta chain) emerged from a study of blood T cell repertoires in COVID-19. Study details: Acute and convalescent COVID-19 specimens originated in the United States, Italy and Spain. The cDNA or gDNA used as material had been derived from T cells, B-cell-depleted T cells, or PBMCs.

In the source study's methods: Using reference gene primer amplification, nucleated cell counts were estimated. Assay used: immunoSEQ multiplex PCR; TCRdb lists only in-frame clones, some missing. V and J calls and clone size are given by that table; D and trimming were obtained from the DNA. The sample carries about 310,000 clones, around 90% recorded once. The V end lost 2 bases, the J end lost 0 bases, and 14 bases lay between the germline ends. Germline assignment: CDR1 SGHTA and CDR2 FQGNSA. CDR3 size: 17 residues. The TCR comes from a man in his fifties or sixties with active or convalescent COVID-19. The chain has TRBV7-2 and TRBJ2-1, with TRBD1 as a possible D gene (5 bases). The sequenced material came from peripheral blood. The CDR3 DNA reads TGTGCCAGCAGCTTAACAGCAGGGATGAGCTCCTACAATGAGCAGTTCTTC. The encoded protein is CASSLTAGMSSYNEQFF.